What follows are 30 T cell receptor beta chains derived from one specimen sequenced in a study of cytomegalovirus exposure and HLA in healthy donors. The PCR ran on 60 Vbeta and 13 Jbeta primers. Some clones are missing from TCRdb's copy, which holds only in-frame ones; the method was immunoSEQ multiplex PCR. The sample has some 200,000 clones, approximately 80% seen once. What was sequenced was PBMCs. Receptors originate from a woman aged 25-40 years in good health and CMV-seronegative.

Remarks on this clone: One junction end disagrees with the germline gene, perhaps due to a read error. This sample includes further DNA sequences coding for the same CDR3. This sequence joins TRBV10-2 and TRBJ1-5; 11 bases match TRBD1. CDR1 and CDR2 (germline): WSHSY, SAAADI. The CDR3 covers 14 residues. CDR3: CASSGTGGNQPQHF. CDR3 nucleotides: TGCGCCAGCAGCGGGACAGGGGGGAATCAGCCCCAGCACTTT.

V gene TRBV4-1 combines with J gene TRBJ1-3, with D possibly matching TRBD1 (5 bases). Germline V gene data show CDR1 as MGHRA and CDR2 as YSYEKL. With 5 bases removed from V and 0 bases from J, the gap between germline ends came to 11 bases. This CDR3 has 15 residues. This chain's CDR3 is CASSLQAGSGNTIYF. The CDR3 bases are TGCGCCAGCAGCTTACAGGCTGGCTCTGGAAACACCATATATTTT.

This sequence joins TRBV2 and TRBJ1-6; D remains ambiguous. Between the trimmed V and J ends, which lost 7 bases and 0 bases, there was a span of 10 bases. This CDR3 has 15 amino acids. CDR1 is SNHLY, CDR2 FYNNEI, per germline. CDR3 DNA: TGTGCCAGCACCGCGGATAGCTCCTATAATTCACCCCTCCACTTT. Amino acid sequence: CASTADSSYNSPLHF. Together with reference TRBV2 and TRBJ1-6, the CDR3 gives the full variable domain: EPEVTQTPSHQVTQMGQEVILRCVPISNHLYFYWYRQILGQKVEFLVSFYNNEISEKSEIFDDQFSVERPDGSNFTLKIRSTKLEDSAMYFCASTADSSYNSPLHFGNGTRLTVT.

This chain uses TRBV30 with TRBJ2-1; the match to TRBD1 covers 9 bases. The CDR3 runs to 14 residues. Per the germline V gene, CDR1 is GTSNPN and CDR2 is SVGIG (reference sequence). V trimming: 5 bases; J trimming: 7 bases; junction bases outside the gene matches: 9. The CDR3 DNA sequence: TGTGCCTGGGGTACCGGGACAGGGCGGAATGAGCAGTTCTTC. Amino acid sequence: CAWGTGTGRNEQFF.

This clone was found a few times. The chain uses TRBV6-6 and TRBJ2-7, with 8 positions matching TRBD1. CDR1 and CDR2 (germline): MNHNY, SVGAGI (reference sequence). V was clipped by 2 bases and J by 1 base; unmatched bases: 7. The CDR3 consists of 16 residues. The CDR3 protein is CASSYTMGQVSYEQYF. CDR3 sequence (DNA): TGTGCCAGCAGTTACACAATGGGACAGGTATCCTACGAGCAGTACTTC.

This chain's CDR3 is CAWKLAGPGSTQYF. The DNA of the CDR3 is TGTGCCTGGAAACTAGCGGGGCCGGGATCGACGCAGTATTTT. The V and J genes are TRBV30 and TRBJ2-3; 10 bases agree with TRBD2. Trimming took 4 bases from V and 9 from J; bases not matched to a gene: 10. There are 14 residues in the CDR3. In germline, CDR1 is GTSNPN, CDR2 SVGIG (reference sequence).

For the CDR3, the DNA is TGTGCCAGCAAAATCGGGGGGGGGAAAAATGAGCAGTTCTTC. It encodes CASKIGGGKNEQFF. This rearrangement joins TRBV7-9 to TRBJ2-1; 8 bases agree with TRBD2. Germline V gene data show CDR1 as SEHNR and CDR2 as FQNEAQ (reference sequence). V dropped 7 bases and J dropped 7; count of bases not matched to a gene: 9. The CDR3 consists of 14 residues.

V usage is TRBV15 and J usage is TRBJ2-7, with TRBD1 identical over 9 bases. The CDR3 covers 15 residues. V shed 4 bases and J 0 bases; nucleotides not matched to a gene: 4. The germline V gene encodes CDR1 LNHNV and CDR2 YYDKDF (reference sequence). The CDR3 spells CATSTGTGSSYEQYF. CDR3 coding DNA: TGTGCCACCAGCACCGGGACAGGGAGCTCCTACGAGCAGTACTTC.

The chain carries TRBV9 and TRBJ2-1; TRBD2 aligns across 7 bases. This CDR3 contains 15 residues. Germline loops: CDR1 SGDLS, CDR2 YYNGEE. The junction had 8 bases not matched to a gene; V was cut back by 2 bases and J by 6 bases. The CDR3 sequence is CASSVSGTGGNEQFF. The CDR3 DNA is TGTGCCAGCAGCGTTTCCGGGACGGGGGGCAATGAGCAGTTCTTC.

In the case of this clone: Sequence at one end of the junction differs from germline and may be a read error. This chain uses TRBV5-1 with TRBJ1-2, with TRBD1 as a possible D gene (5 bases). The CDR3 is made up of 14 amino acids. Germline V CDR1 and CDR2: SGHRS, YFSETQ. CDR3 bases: TGCGCCAGCAGCTTGGACCAGGGCAACTATGGCTACCCCTTC. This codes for CASSLDQGNYGYPF.

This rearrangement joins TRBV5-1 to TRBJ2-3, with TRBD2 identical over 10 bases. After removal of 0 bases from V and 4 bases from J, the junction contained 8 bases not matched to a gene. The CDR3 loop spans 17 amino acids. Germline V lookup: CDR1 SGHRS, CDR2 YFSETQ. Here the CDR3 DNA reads TGCGCCAGCAGCTTGGATGGGCTAGCGGGAGCGTCAGATACGCAGTATTTT. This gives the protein CASSLDGLAGASDTQYF.

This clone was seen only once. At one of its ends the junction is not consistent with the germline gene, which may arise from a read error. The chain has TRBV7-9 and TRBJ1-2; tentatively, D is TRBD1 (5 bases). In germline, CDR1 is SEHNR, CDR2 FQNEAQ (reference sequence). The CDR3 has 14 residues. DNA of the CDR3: TGTGCCAGCAGCTTAGGGGGCGGGGACTATGGCTACCCCTTC. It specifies CASSLGGGDYGYPF.

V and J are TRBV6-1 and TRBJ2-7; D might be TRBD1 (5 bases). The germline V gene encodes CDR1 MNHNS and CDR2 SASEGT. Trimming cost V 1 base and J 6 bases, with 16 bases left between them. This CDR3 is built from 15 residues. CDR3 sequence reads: CASSEGTWGLSEQYF. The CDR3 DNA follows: TGTGCCAGCAGTGAAGGGACCTGGGGCCTTAGCGAGCAGTACTTC.

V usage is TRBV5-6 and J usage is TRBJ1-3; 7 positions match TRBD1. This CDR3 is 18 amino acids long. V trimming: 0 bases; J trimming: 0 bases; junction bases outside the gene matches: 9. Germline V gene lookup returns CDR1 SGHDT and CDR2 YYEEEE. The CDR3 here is CASSLEPQGFRSGNTIYF. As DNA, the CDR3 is TGTGCCAGCAGCTTGGAACCACAGGGGTTTCGCTCTGGAAACACCATATATTTT.

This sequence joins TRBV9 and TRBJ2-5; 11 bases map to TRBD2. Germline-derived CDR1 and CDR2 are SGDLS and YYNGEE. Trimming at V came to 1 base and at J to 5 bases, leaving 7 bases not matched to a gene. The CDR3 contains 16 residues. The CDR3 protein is CASSVSLAGGGETQYF. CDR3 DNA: TGTGCCAGCAGCGTATCCCTAGCGGGGGGTGGCGAGACCCAGTACTTC.

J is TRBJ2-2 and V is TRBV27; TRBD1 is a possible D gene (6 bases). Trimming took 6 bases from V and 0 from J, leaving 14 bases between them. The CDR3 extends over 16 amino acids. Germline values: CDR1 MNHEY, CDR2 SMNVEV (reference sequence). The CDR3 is CASSDRQNSNTGELFF. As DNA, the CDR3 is TGTGCCAGCAGCGACAGGCAAAACTCGAACACCGGGGAGCTGTTTTTT.

In DNA, the CDR3 is TGTGCCAGCATCCCGCAGGGAAAAACAGTCAAACTGTTTTTT. Protein sequence: CASIPQGKTVKLFF. The chain employs TRBV28 and TRBJ1-4, with D perhaps TRBD1 (5 bases). CDR1 is MDHEN, CDR2 SYDVKM, per germline. The CDR3 consists of 14 residues. V lost 7 bases and J 11 bases, leaving 20 bases between the germline ends.

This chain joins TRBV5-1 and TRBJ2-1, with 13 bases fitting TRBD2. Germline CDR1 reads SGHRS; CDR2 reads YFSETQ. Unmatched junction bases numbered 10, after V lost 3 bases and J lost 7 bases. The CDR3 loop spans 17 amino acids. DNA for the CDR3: TGCGCCAGCAGCTCTGGACTAGCGGGAGACTGGGATAATGAGCAGTTCTTC. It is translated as CASSSGLAGDWDNEQFF.

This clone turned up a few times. The CDR3 nucleotides are TGTGCCAGCAGCCAGCGGGGGGGCCGAGGTAATGAGCAGTTCTTC. Translated, it gives CASSQRGGRGNEQFF. The chain employs TRBV4-2 and TRBJ2-1; 9 bases fit TRBD2. Germline lookup yields CDR1 LGHNA and CDR2 YNFKEQ. The CDR3 spans 15 residues. Trimming at V came to 3 bases and at J to 7 bases, leaving 7 bases not matched to a gene.

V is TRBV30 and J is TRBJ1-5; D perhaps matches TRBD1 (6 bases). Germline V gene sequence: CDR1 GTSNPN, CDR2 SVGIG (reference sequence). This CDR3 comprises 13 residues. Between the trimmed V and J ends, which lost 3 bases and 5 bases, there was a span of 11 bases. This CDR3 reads CAWRGTFDQPQHF. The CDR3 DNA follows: TGTGCCTGGAGAGGGACATTTGATCAGCCCCAGCATTTT.

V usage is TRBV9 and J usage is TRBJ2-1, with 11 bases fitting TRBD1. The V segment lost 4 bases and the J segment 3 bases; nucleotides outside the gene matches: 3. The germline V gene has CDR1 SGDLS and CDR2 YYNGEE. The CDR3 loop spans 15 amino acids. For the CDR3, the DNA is TGTGCCAGCAGCCTCGGGACAGGGGGCTACAATGAGCAGTTCTTC. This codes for CASSLGTGGYNEQFF.

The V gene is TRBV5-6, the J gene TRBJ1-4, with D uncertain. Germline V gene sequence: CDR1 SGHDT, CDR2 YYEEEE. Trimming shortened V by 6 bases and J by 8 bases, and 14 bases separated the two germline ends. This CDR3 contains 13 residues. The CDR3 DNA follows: TGTGCCAGCAACCCGTCTGGCTTCGAAAAACTGTTTTTT. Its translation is CASNPSGFEKLFF.

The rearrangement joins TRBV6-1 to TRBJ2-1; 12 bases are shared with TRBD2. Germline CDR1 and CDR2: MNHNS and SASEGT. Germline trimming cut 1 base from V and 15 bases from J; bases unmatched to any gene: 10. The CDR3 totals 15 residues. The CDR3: CASSEDWLAGGNRFF. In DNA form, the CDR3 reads TGTGCCAGCAGTGAAGACTGGCTAGCGGGGGGGAACCGGTTCTTC.

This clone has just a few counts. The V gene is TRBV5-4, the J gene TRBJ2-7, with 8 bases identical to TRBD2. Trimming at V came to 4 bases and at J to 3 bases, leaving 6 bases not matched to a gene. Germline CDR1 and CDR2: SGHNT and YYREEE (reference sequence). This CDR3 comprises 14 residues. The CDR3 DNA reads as TGTGCCAGCAGCGCCGGGGGGGCTATCTACGAGCAGTACTTC. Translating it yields CASSAGGAIYEQYF.

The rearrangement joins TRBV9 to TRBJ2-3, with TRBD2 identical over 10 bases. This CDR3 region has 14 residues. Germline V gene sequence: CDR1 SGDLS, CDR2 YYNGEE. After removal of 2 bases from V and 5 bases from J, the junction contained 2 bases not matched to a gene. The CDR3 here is CASSVTSGKDTQYF. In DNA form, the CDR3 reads TGTGCCAGCAGCGTCACTAGCGGGAAAGATACGCAGTATTTT.

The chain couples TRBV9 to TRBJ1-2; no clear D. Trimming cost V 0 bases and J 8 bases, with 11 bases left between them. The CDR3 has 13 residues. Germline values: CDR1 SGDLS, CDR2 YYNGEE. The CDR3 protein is CASSVVGSRGYTF. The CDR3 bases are TGTGCCAGCAGCGTAGTCGGGTCGCGAGGCTACACCTTC.

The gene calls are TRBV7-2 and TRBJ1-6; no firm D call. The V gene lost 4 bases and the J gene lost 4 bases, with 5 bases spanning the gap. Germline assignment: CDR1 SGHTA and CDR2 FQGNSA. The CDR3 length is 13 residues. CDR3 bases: TGTGCCAGCAGCTCCAGATATAATTCACCCCTCCACTTT. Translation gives CASSSRYNSPLHF.

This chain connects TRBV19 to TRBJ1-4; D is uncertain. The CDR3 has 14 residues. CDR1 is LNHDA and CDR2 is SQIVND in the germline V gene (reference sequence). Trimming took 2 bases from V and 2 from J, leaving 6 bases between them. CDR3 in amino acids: CASSITVTNEKLFF. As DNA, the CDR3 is TGTGCCAGTAGTATAACAGTGACTAATGAAAAACTGTTTTTT.

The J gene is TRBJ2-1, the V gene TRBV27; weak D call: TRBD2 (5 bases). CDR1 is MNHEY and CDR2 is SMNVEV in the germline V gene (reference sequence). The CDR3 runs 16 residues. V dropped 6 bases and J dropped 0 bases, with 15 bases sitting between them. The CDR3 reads CASSRTGDSSYNEQFF. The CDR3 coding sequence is TGTGCCAGCAGCCGAACCGGGGATAGCTCCTACAATGAGCAGTTCTTC.

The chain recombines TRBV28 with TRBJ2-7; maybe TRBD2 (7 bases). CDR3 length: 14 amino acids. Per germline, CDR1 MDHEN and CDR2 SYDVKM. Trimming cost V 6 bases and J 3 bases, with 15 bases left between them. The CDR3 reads CASSASGGIYEQYF. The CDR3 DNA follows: TGTGCCAGCAGCGCCTCGGGGGGCATCTACGAGCAGTACTTC.